The TCR beta chain under discussion was sequenced for a study of blood T cell repertoires in COVID-19. About the study: Samples representing acute and convalescent COVID-19 were sourced from the United States, Italy and Spain. T cells, B-cell-depleted T cells, or PBMCs supplied cDNA or gDNA.

Germline CDR1 MRHNA, CDR2 SNTAGT. V lost 6 bases and J lost 4; bases outside the gene matches: 4. CDR3 length: 13 residues. The study recruited people aged 18 to 89 years across approximately 24 US areas. Recovered Cohort 3 donors showed two negative PCRs, clearance, or symptom resolution. Measured with immunoSEQ multiplex PCR; TCRdb has only the in-frame clones, and not every one. The sample lists 120,000 to 150,000 clones, 85% seen once, with 6.2% in the top ten. This sequence was found in a middle-aged woman who had recovered from COVID-19. Sequenced input: PBMCs or T cells enriched from blood (not recorded which). The chain employs TRBV6-4 and TRBJ2-3; 7 nucleotides agree with TRBD2. The CDR3 DNA is TGTGCCAGCAGCGTCCGGGAGGCAGATACGCAGTATTTT. It specifies CASSVREADTQYF.